The 21 T cell receptor beta chains given below trace back to one sample, sequenced in a study of cytomegalovirus exposure and HLA in healthy donors. It was with 60 Vbeta and 13 Jbeta primers that the PCR ran. Clones were read by immunoSEQ multiplex PCR, and TCRdb kept only the in-frame ones, dropping some. The sample holds more than 95,000 clones, roughly 80% seen once. The sample consisted of PBMCs. Every receptor here comes from a woman between 35 and 50 years old in good health and CMV-seropositive.

This sequence joins TRBV18 and TRBJ2-7; a weak D match, TRBD2 (5 bases). The V end was cut by 3 bases, the J end by 5 bases, with 11 bases between. This CDR3 has 13 residues. CDR1 KGHSH and CDR2 LQKENI come from the germline V gene. CDR3 sequence: CASSPRSGNEQYF. CDR3 nucleotide sequence: TGTGCCAGCTCACCGCGTTCGGGGAACGAGCAGTACTTC.

This chain joins TRBV29-1 and TRBJ2-1; D possibly corresponds to TRBD1 (5 bases). The V gene lost 6 bases and the J gene lost 6 bases, with 18 bases spanning the gap. CDR1 and CDR2 from the germline V gene are SQVTM and ANQGSEA. This CDR3 has 14 residues. The CDR3 nucleotides read TGCAGCGTGGCTGACAGAGACGGCTTCAATGAGCAGTTCTTC. This sequence encodes CSVADRDGFNEQFF.

CDR3 residues: CASSWGLADNNEQFF. The CDR3 DNA sequence: TGCGCCAGCAGCTGGGGACTAGCGGACAACAATGAGCAGTTCTTC. J is TRBJ2-1 and V is TRBV5-1; TRBD2 agrees at 11 bases. This CDR3 is built from 15 residues. Germline CDR1 reads SGHRS; CDR2 reads YFSETQ. Losses at the gene ends were 3 bases for V and 5 bases for J; bases not matched to a gene: 4.

This clone has just a few counts. The chain is built from TRBV10-3 and TRBJ1-5, with D possibly TRBD1 on 5 matching bases. This CDR3 has 13 residues. Germline V gene lookup returns CDR1 ENHRY and CDR2 SYGVKD. Trimming pared 3 bases from V and 11 bases from J, leaving 14 bases between. In DNA, the CDR3 is TGTGCCATCAGTGACCCGATTATAGGGGCCCAGCATTTT. It specifies CAISDPIIGAQHF.

The gene calls are TRBV29-1 and TRBJ2-5; D gene uncertain. CDR3 size: 14 residues. Germline V gives CDR1 SQVTM, CDR2 ANQGSEA. Trimming removed 3 bases at V and 1 base at J, with 12 bases between. CDR3 loop: CSVDEAATQETQYF. Here the CDR3 DNA reads TGCAGCGTTGACGAGGCAGCTACCCAAGAGACCCAGTACTTC. Complete variable domain (other parts from reference TRBV29-1 and TRBJ2-5): SAVISQKPSRDICQRGTSLTIQCQVDSQVTMMFWYRQQPGQSLTLIATANQGSEATYESGFVIDKFPISRPNLTFSTLTVSNMSPEDSSIYLCSVDEAATQETQYFGPGTRLLVL.

The chain couples TRBV19 to TRBJ2-1, with a weak D call TRBD1 (7 bases). The germline CDR1 and CDR2 sequences are LNHDA and SQIVND (reference sequence). Trimming took 1 base from V and 5 from J, leaving 18 bases between them. The CDR3 consists of 17 residues. Here the CDR3 reads CASSIGQETGRHNEQFF. As DNA, the CDR3 is TGTGCCAGTAGTATAGGGCAGGAGACAGGGAGGCACAATGAGCAGTTCTTC.

The chain recombines TRBV5-1 with TRBJ1-5, with D maybe TRBD1 (6 bases). This CDR3 region has 15 residues. V dropped 0 bases and J dropped 2 bases, with 9 bases sitting between them. CDR1 is SGHRS, CDR2 YFSETQ, per germline. As DNA, the CDR3 is TGCGCCAGCAGCTTGGGGGCAGGGGGCAATCAGCCCCAGCATTTT. This gives the protein CASSLGAGGNQPQHF.

This clone came up a few times. The rearrangement joins TRBV7-9 to TRBJ1-3, with 7 bases lining up with TRBD1. CDR3 length: 16 residues. Germline values: CDR1 SEHNR, CDR2 FQNEAQ (reference sequence). Trimming took 4 bases from V and 1 from J; bases not matched to a gene: 7. CDR3 in DNA: TGTGCCAGCAGCTACCCCCCGACAGGGTCTGGAAACACCATATATTTT. Protein: CASSYPPTGSGNTIYF.

The chain is built from TRBV5-6 and TRBJ2-7, with 8 bases lining up with TRBD2. Trimming removed 5 bases from V and 2 bases from J; junction bases left unmatched: 9. Germline V gene sequence: CDR1 SGHDT, CDR2 YYEEEE. The CDR3 length is 15 residues. The DNA for the CDR3 is TGTGCCAGCAGTAAACGACTAGCGCAAACCTACGAGCAGTACTTC. Translating it yields CASSKRLAQTYEQYF. The full variable domain, its missing parts supplied by reference TRBV5-6 and TRBJ2-7, is DAGVTQSPTHLIKTRGQQVTLRCSPKSGHDTVSWYQQALGQGPQFIFQYYEEEERQRGNFPDRFSGHQFPNYSSELNVNALLLGDSALYLCASSKRLAQTYEQYFGPGTRLTVT.

This chain uses TRBV2 with TRBJ2-2; D gene unclear. The germline V gene encodes CDR1 SNHLY and CDR2 FYNNEI. V was pared by 7 bases and J by 1 base, with 7 bases between. The CDR3 is 13 amino acids. The CDR3 DNA sequence: TGTGCCAGCATTCGCGGGAACACCGGGGAGCTGTTTTTT. Its protein product is CASIRGNTGELFF. The full variable domain, completed using reference TRBV2 and TRBJ2-2, is EPEVTQTPSHQVTQMGQEVILRCVPISNHLYFYWYRQILGQKVEFLVSFYNNEISEKSEIFDDQFSVERPDGSNFTLKIRSTKLEDSAMYFCASIRGNTGELFFGEGSRLTVL.

The rearrangement uses TRBV15 and TRBJ2-7; 8 bases are a match to TRBD1. Trimming at V came to 8 bases and at J to 6 bases, leaving 12 bases not matched to a gene. The CDR3 length is 14 residues. From germline, CDR1 is LNHNV and CDR2 YYDKDF (reference sequence). The CDR3 loop reads CATGSGTGVGEQYF. CDR3 nucleotides: TGTGCCACCGGCTCCGGGACAGGCGTGGGCGAGCAGTACTTC.

Turning to this clone: At one end the junction does not follow the germline gene, possibly because of a read error. The chain is built from TRBV11-2 and TRBJ2-1, with 8 bases fitting TRBD1. Germline V gives CDR1 SGHAT, CDR2 FQNNGV. This CDR3 is built from 16 residues. The CDR3 DNA follows: TGTGCCAGCAGATTAGGGGCAGGGGGCAGGAACAATGAGCAGTTCTTC. This gives the protein CASRLGAGGRNNEQFF.

This chain connects TRBV28 to TRBJ1-3; D unclear. This CDR3 has 16 amino acids. CDR1 and CDR2 from the germline V gene are MDHEN and SYDVKM. V lost 0 bases and J 4 bases, leaving 13 bases between the germline ends. As DNA, the CDR3 is TGTGCCAGCAGTTTATGGGGCAGTCTTGCCGGAAACACCATATATTTT. Translated, it gives CASSLWGSLAGNTIYF.

The chain carries TRBV5-4 and TRBJ1-2, with D uncertain. Trimming left V 5 bases short and J 4 bases short, with 15 bases between. This CDR3 is built from 14 residues. Germline V gene sequence: CDR1 SGHNT, CDR2 YYREEE (reference sequence). The CDR3 loop is CASRLGTGTYGYTF. CDR3 bases: TGTGCCAGCAGATTAGGTACGGGTACCTATGGCTACACCTTC.

This clone was seen more than once but under ten times. The rearrangement links TRBV4-2 to TRBJ2-6; D is unresolved. CDR3 length: 15 amino acids. Trimming took off 0 bases at V and 3 bases at J, with 6 bases between the two ends. Germline lookup yields CDR1 LGHNA and CDR2 YNFKEQ. CDR3 protein: CASSQDRDGANVLTF. In nucleotides, the CDR3 is TGTGCCAGCAGCCAAGATCGCGATGGGGCCAACGTCCTGACTTTC.

CDR3 nucleotides: TGTGCCATCAGTGAGTCGAGGGTAGATGAGCAGTTCTTC. Translating gives CAISESRVDEQFF. The gene calls are TRBV10-3 and TRBJ2-1, with D possibly being TRBD2 (5 bases). Germline V gene data show CDR1 as ENHRY and CDR2 as SYGVKD. This CDR3 comprises 13 residues. Trimming stripped 0 bases from V and 8 bases from J, with 8 bases between.

The V gene is TRBV13, the J gene TRBJ2-7, with 9 bases lining up with TRBD1. Unmatched junction bases numbered 9, after V lost 0 bases and J lost 0 bases. The CDR3 consists of 18 residues. Germline CDR1 PRHDT, CDR2 FYEKMQ (reference sequence). This chain's CDR3 is CASSLGGWGTGSSYEQYF. The DNA of the CDR3 is TGTGCCAGCAGCTTAGGGGGGTGGGGGACAGGGAGCTCCTACGAGCAGTACTTC.

The gene calls are TRBV28 and TRBJ2-1, with D possibly being TRBD2 (6 bases). Trimming cost V 3 bases and J 0 bases, with 12 bases left between them. Germline CDR1 reads MDHEN; CDR2 reads SYDVKM. The CDR3 has 16 residues. CDR3: CASSLSSGGSYNEQFF. The DNA of the CDR3 is TGTGCCAGCAGTTTGAGTTCCGGGGGCTCCTACAATGAGCAGTTCTTC.

This chain links TRBV11-2 with TRBJ2-1, with TRBD2 as a possible D gene (6 bases). Germline V gene sequence: CDR1 SGHAT, CDR2 FQNNGV. The CDR3 totals 17 residues. V gave up 1 base and J gave up 1 base, with 14 bases separating them. CDR3 sequence: CASSLVGVGRSYNEQFF. CDR3 sequence (DNA): TGTGCCAGCAGCTTAGTTGGTGTCGGGAGATCCTACAATGAGCAGTTCTTC.

The chain links TRBV9 to TRBJ1-2; the D is unclear. The CDR3 runs 16 residues. V was clipped by 0 bases and J by 3 bases, with 15 bases between them. Germline lookup yields CDR1 SGDLS and CDR2 YYNGEE. CDR3 sequence (DNA): TGTGCCAGCAGCGTAGAAGCAGGCGGGTTGCACTATGGCTACACCTTC. Protein product: CASSVEAGGLHYGYTF.

The V call is TRBV7-8, the J call TRBJ2-1, with 14 bases identical to TRBD2. The CDR3 extends over 16 amino acids. Trimming at V came to 5 bases and at J to 8 bases, leaving 8 bases not matched to a gene. Germline V gene sequence: CDR1 SGHVS, CDR2 FQNEAQ. The chain's CDR3 is CASSRGTSGSFDEQFF. The DNA for the CDR3 is TGTGCCAGCAGCCGGGGGACTAGCGGGAGTTTCGATGAGCAGTTCTTC.